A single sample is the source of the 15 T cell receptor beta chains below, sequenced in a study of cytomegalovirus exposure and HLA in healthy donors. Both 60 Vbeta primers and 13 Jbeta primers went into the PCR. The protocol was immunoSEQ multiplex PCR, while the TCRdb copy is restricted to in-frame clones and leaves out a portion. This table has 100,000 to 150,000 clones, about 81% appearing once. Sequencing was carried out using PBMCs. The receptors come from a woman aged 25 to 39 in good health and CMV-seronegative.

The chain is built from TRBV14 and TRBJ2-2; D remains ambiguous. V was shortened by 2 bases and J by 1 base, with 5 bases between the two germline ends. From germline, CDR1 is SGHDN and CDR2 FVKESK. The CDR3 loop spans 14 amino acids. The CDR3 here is CASSQSRNTGELFF. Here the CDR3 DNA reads TGTGCCAGCAGCCAATCCCGGAACACCGGGGAGCTGTTTTTT.

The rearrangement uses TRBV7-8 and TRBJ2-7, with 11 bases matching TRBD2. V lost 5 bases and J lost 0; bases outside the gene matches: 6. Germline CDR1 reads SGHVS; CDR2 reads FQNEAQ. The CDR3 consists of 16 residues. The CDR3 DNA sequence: TGTGCCAGCAGCCCAGAGGGACTAGCGGCCTCCTACGAGCAGTACTTC. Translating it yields CASSPEGLAASYEQYF.

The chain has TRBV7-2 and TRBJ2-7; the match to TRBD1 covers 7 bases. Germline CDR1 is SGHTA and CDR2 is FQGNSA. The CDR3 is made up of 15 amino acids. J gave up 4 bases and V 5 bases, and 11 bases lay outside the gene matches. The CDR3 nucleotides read TGTGCCAGCAGCCCTTTAAAACAGGGGAGTTACGAGCAGTACTTC. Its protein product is CASSPLKQGSYEQYF.

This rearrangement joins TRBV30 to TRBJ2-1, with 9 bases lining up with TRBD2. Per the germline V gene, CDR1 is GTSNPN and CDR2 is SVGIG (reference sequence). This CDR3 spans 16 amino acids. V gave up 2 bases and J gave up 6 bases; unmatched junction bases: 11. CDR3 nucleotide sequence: TGTGCCTGGAGTTTCTCTTTAGCGGGGGTAGGCAATGAGCAGTTCTTC. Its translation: CAWSFSLAGVGNEQFF.

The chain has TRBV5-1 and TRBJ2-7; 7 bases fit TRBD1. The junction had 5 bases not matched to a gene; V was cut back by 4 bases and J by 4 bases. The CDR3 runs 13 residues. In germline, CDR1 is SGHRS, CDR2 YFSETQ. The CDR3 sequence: CASSEQGEYEQYF. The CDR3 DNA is TGCGCCAGCAGCGAGCAGGGGGAATACGAGCAGTACTTC.

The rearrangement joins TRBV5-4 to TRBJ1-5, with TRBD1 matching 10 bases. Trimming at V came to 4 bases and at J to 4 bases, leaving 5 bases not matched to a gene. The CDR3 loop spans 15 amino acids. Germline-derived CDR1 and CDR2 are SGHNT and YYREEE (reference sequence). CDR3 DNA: TGTGCCAGCAGCAGAGGGGGACAGGGGAATCAGCCCCAGCATTTT. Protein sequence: CASSRGGQGNQPQHF. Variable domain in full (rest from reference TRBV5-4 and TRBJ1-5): ETGVTQSPTHLIKTRGQQVTLRCSSQSGHNTVSWYQQALGQGPQFIFQYYREEENGRGNFPPRFSGLQFPNYSSELNVNALELDDSALYLCASSRGGQGNQPQHFGDGTRLSIL.

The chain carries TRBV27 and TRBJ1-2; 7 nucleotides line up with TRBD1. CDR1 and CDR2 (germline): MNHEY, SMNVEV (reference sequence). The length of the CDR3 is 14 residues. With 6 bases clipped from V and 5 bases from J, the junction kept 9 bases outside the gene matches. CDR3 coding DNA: TGTGCCAGCAGACCACCGACAGGGAGGTATGGCTACACCTTC. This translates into CASRPPTGRYGYTF.

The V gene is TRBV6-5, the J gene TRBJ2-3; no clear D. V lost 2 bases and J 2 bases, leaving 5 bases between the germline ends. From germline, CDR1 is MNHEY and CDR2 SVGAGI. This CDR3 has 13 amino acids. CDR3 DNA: TGTGCCAGCAGTTACCGTGTCACAGATACGCAGTATTTT. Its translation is CASSYRVTDTQYF.

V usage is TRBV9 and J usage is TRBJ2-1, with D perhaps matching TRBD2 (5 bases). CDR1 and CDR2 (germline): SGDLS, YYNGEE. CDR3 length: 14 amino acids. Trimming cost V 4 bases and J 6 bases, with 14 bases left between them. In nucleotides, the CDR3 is TGTGCCAGCAGCAACCCGGACTTACTCAATGAGCAGTTCTTC. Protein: CASSNPDLLNEQFF.

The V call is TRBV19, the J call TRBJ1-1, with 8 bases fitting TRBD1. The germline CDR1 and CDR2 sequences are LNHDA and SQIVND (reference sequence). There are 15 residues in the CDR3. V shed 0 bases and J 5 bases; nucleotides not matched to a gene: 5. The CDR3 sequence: CASSIDQGARTEAFF. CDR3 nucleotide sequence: TGTGCCAGTAGTATAGATCAGGGGGCGAGGACTGAAGCTTTCTTT.

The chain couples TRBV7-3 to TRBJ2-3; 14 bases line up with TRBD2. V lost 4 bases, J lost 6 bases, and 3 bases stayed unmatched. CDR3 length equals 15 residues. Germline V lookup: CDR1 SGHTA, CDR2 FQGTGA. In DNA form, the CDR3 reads TGTGCCAGCAGCTCGGGACTAGCGGGAGTGGATACGCAGTATTTT. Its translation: CASSSGLAGVDTQYF.

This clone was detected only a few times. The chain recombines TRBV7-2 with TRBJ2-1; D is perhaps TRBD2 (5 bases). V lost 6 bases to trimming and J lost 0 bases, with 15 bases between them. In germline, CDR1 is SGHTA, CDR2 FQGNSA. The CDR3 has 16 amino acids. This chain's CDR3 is CASRPMTGSSYNEQFF. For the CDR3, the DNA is TGTGCCAGCAGGCCGATGACGGGGAGCTCCTACAATGAGCAGTTCTTC.

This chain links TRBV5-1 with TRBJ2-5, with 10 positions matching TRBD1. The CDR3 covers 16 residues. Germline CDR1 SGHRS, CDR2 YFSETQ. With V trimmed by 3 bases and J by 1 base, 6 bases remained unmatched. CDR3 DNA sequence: TGCGCCAGCAGCTACGGGACAGGGGTCTCCCAAGAGACCCAGTACTTC. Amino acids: CASSYGTGVSQETQYF.

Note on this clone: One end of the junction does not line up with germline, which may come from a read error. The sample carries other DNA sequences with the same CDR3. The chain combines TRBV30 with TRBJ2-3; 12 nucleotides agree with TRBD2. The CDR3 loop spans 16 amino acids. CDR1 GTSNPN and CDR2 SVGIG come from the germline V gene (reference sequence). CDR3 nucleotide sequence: TGCGCCTGGAGTGTCCGACTAGCGGGAGGCACAGATACGCAGTATTTT. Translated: CAWSVRLAGGTDTQYF. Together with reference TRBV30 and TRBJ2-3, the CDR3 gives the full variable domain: SQTIHQWPATLVQPVGSPLSLECTVEGTSNPNLYWYRQAAGRGLQLLFYSVGIGQISSEVPQNLSASRPQDRQFILSSKKLLLSDSGFYLCAWSVRLAGGTDTQYFGPGTRLTVL.

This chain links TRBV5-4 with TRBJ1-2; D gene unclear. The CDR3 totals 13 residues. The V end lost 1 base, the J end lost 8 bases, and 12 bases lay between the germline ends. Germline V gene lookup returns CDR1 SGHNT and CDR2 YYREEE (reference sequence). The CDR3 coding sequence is TGTGCCAGCAGCTTGTTTCAGGCCGGCGGCTACACCTTC. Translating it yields CASSLFQAGGYTF.